The entry below describes one TCR beta chain. The table came from immunoSEQ multiplex PCR; TCRdb's copy has only in-frame clones and leaves some out. The table shows over 200,000 clones, with 85% to 90% occurring only once. These data come from a study of blood T cell repertoires in COVID-19. Membership in each cohort depended on participant-reported clinical history. The CDR3 is 16 amino acids. J was trimmed by 5 bases and V by 0 bases; bases with no gene match: 5. Germline V CDR1 and CDR2: LGHDT, YNNKEL (reference sequence). Sequencing was carried out using PBMCs or T cells enriched from blood (not recorded which). The source is a man in his late teens or twenties who had recovered from COVID-19. This sequence joins TRBV3-1 (or the pseudogene TRBV3-2) and TRBJ2-1, with 9 bases that match TRBD2. The CDR3 DNA is TGTGCCAGCAGCCAAGAAGGTACTAGCGGGCACAATGAGCAGTTCTTC. Encoded protein: CASSQEGTSGHNEQFF.